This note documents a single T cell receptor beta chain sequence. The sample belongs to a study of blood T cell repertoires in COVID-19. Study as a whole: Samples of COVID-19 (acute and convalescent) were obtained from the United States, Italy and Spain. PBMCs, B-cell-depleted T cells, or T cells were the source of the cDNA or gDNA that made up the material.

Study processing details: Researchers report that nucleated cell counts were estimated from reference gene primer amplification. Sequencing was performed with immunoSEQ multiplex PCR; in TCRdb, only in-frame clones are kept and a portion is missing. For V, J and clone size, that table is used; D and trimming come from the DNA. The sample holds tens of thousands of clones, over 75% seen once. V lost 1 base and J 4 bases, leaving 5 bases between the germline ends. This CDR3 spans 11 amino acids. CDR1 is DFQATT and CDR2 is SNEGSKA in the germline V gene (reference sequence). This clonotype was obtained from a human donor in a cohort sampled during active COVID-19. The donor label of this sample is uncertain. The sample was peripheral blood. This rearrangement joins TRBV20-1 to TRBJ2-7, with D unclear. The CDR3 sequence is CSARGTYEQYF. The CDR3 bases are TGCAGTGCTAGAGGCACTTACGAGCAGTACTTC.